The TCR beta chain under discussion was sequenced for a study of monozygotic twins with inflammatory bowel disease (dated by TCRdb to the late 2010s). The study in broad terms: The full study comprised some 30 monozygotic twin pairs: nine German pairs (four IBD-concordant, five IBD-discordant) and 19 IBD-discordant Danish pairs. Each individual had, on average, about 151 000 unique TCRalpha sequences and 181 000 unique TCRbeta sequences available for analysis. Disease-associated traits were sought mainly through comparisons between IBD patients and their genetically identical healthy co-twins within discordant pairs. What the research found in general, with its limitations: Because patients were on differing immunosuppressive treatments, the repertoires may have picked up extra background noise and inter-individual variability. The results gave no support for a single strong signal or clonotype linked to IBD. IBD patients had lower TCRbeta repertoire diversity, measured by the inverse Simpson index, than their healthy co-twins. The analysis was unable to tell different T cell subtypes apart. IBD patients shared fewer clonotypes with other individuals than healthy twins did, most markedly in patients showing signs of disease activity. Repertoire similarity did not differ between concordant and discordant twins, which could be due to limited statistical power.

The library came from 5' RACE. The input for every TCR library was roughly 3,300 ng of total RNA. For each sample, cDNA was synthesized in eight separate reactions using SMARTScribe reverse transcriptase. During cDNA synthesis, template switching was used to introduce unique molecular identifiers that contained a 6-nucleotide sample barcode. Amplification of TCRalpha and TCRbeta cDNA involved two nested PCRs of about 15 and 9 cycles, and each PCR was followed by bead purification. Before amplification, cDNA was treated with uracil DNA-glycosylase and purified using the QIAquick PCR purification kit. The second PCR added Illumina TruSeq-compatible adapters along with sample-specific barcodes. TapeStation and Qubit were used to check library quality and concentration, and 5 ng of each library was pooled. Pooled libraries were sequenced on an Illumina HiSeq2500 single-index Rapid Run with 2 x 100 bp reads and custom sequencing primers. The study's own analysis went as follows. PCR and sequencing errors were corrected by UMI-based consensus assembly using MiGEC version 1.2.6. MiXCR version 2.1.1 was used to carry out V(D)J alignment, clonotype assembly and CDR3 extraction. Normalisation of gene usage, clonotype sharing and MAIT/NKT TCR abundance was achieved by analysing the top 1000, 10 000 and 20 000 clonotypes per sample. Diversity was computed as the inverse Simpson index with the vegan R package after downsampling to 27 000 UMIs. Paired Mann-Whitney U tests were applied to discordant twin pairs, with Benjamini-Hochberg correction for multiple testing. TCRdb reanalyzed the reads, keeping one entry per CDR3 protein sequence and omitting DNA. The V and J calls and clone size come from TCRdb's table, not from the authors' own analysis. For this sample, the table gives fewer than 550,000 distinct CDR3 sequences. The biggest ten clones account for 2% to 3% of the sample.

CDR3 length: 11 amino acids, cysteine to phenylalanine. DNA is not on record. A roughly 2.7 ml peripheral blood sample was drawn into PAXgene tubes per donor and stored at -80°C. Without any T cell sorting, total RNA was extracted from whole blood using the PAXgene blood miRNA kit on an automated QIAcube. Peripheral blood from monozygotic twin pairs who were concordant or discordant for inflammatory bowel disease underwent deep TCRalpha and TCRbeta repertoire profiling using unique molecular barcoding. Smoking habits were recorded for all twin pairs, and each individual was classified as a current, former or never smoker. On this clonotype itself: Its cognate antigen has yet to be identified.

This clonotype was sampled from a human donor with ulcerative colitis or Crohn's disease, or a healthy co-twin of an affected twin (not recorded which). The sequencing input was blood. The rearranged chain carries TRBV12-3 or TRBV12-4 and TRBJ2-7. Here the CDR3 is given as CASSLGRMQYF.